The clone carrying this TCR beta chain was seen more than once but under ten times. The germline V gene has CDR1 MDHEN and CDR2 SYDVKM. The CDR3 contains 17 residues. Trimming removed 2 bases from V and 2 bases from J; junction bases left unmatched: 10. The data were taken from a study of blood T cells in healthy people across ages. For the second PCR, which ran for roughly 7 to 11 cycles, a sample-barcoded 5' primer and a J-beta primer mix were used. Unique molecular identifiers of 12 random nucleotides labeled each cDNA. TCRdb re-analysed the 5' RACE reads in MiXCR, keeping a single row per CDR3 protein. The sample consists of about 830,000 distinct CDR3 sequences, roughly 60% of them appearing once. In terms of origin and age, donors were healthy Caucasian individuals from Russia aged roughly 6 to 95. PBMCs numbering at least 6.5 million were isolated per sample.

The TCR comes from a man between 25 and 39 years old in good health. The specimen was blood. The rearrangement joins TRBV28 to TRBJ2-7; 9 nucleotides align to TRBD1. The CDR3 here is CASSLPRTGEAAYEQYF. The CDR3, as DNA: TGTGCCAGCAGTTTACCGCGGACAGGGGAGGCAGCCTACGAGCAGTACTTC. Full variable domain (rest looked up from reference TRBV28 and TRBJ2-7): DVKVTQSSRYLVKRTGEKVFLECVQDMDHENMFWYRQDPGLGLRLIYFSYDVKMKEKGDIPEGYSVSREKKERFSLILESASTNQTSMYLCASSLPRTGEAAYEQYFGPGTRLTVT.